Each of the 22 T cell receptor beta chains below was sequenced from the same sample in a study of OX40 agonist ivuxolimab in advanced cancers. Generated by immunoSEQ multiplex PCR, the TCRdb table keeps only in-frame clones and is missing some. The table has roughly 45,000 clones, 80% to 95% seen once. Sequenced material: CD4+ or CD8+ T cells sorted from blood, taken in a trial of the OX40 agonist ivuxolimab. Receptors were obtained from an adult with an advanced solid tumor such as melanoma, head and neck, liver or kidney cancer.

The chain links TRBV19 to TRBJ2-3; D could derive from TRBD1 or TRBD2 (7 bases each). Trimming left V 8 bases short and J 5 bases short, with 20 bases between. Looked up from germline, CDR1 is LNHDA and CDR2 is SQIVND (reference sequence). The CDR3 length is 15 residues. The CDR3 DNA sequence: TGTGCCAGTCGCCGTGAGACAGGGAGGGAAGATACGCAGTATTTT. Residues: CASRRETGREDTQYF.

The chain couples TRBV5-4 to TRBJ2-6; D is ambiguous. In germline, CDR1 is SGHNT, CDR2 YYREEE (reference sequence). Trimming took 0 bases from V and 2 from J, leaving 9 bases between them. This CDR3 contains 16 residues. CDR3 loop: CASSLVSLAGANVLTF. For the CDR3, the DNA is TGTGCCAGCAGCTTGGTTAGCCTCGCTGGGGCCAACGTCCTGACTTTC.

This chain uses TRBV6-1 with TRBJ1-3, with unresolved D. The V end was cut by 3 bases, the J end by 9 bases, with 9 bases between. This CDR3 has 12 residues. CDR1 is MNHNS and CDR2 is SASEGT in the germline V gene. CDR3 bases: TGTGCCAGCAGTGACGTAGATATCACCATATATTTT. This encodes CASSDVDITIYF.

The chain couples TRBV27 to TRBJ1-1, with D tentatively TRBD1 (6 bases). CDR3 length equals 13 residues. The V gene's germline CDR1 is MNHEY and CDR2 SMNVEV (reference sequence). V lost 9 bases to trimming and J lost 5 bases, with 16 bases between them. DNA of the CDR3: TGTGCCAGTGCGATAGGGGGAGTAACTGAAGCTTTCTTT. Translated, it gives CASAIGGVTEAFF.

The chain is built from TRBV5-6 and TRBJ2-7; D remains ambiguous. Deletions cut 4 bases from V and 5 bases from J, with 16 bases between. CDR1 and CDR2 (germline): SGHDT, YYEEEE. CDR3 size: 14 residues. CDR3 sequence reads: CASSPGRSIHEQYV. CDR3 DNA: TGTGCCAGCAGCCCGGGTCGAAGTATCCACGAGCAGTACGTC.

The gene calls are TRBV27 and TRBJ1-5; 7 nucleotides agree with TRBD1. Trimming cost V 4 bases and J 5 bases; bases outside gene matches: 8. The CDR3 is made up of 15 amino acids. Germline values: CDR1 MNHEY, CDR2 SMNVEV (reference sequence). CDR3 residues: CASSSGGTADQPQHF. In DNA, the CDR3 is TGTGCCAGCAGTTCCGGCGGGACAGCAGATCAGCCCCAGCATTTT.

The gene calls are TRBV9 and TRBJ1-5, with D hard to call. Between the trimmed V and J ends, which lost 4 bases and 4 bases, there was a span of 9 bases. CDR3 length: 13 residues. Germline V gene sequence: CDR1 SGDLS, CDR2 YYNGEE. CDR3 nucleotides: TGTGCCAGCAGCAGGACGGTGAATCAGCCCCAGCATTTT. Protein sequence: CASSRTVNQPQHF. Full variable domain (outside the CDR3, taken from reference TRBV9 and TRBJ1-5): DSGVTQTPKHLITATGQRVTLRCSPRSGDLSVYWYQQSLDQGLQFLIQYYNGEERAKGNILERFSAQQFPDLHSELNLSSLELGDSALYFCASSRTVNQPQHFGDGTRLSIL.

V usage is TRBV29-1 and J usage is TRBJ1-2; D not certain. Trimming took off 4 bases at V and 8 bases at J, with 5 bases between the two ends. CDR1 and CDR2 (germline): SQVTM, ANQGSEA. This CDR3 has 9 amino acids. CDR3 amino acids: CSVVKGYTF. CDR3 DNA: TGCAGCGTTGTAAAGGGCTACACCTTC.

The chain has TRBV30 and TRBJ2-1; D may be TRBD2 (7 bases). Germline V gene sequence: CDR1 GTSNPN, CDR2 SVGIG (reference sequence). V lost 4 bases and J lost 7, with 20 bases in between. The CDR3 is 15 residues long. The CDR3 sequence: CAWMLGGGPANEQFF. The DNA for the CDR3 is TGTGCCTGGATGTTAGGGGGGGGCCCTGCGAATGAGCAGTTCTTC. Full variable domain (rest looked up from reference TRBV30 and TRBJ2-1): SQTIHQWPATLVQPVGSPLSLECTVEGTSNPNLYWYRQAAGRGLQLLFYSVGIGQISSEVPQNLSASRPQDRQFILSSKKLLLSDSGFYLCAWMLGGGPANEQFFGPGTRLTVL.

The chain employs TRBV5-4 and TRBJ1-2; TRBD1 aligns across 9 bases. Germline trimming cut 5 bases from V and 3 bases from J; bases unmatched to any gene: 2. Germline CDR1 and CDR2: SGHNT and YYREEE (reference sequence). This CDR3 has 13 amino acids. CDR3 sequence (DNA): TGTGCCAGCAGTTGGGACAGGGACTATGGCTACACCTTC. Translation gives CASSWDRDYGYTF.

This clone was seen a single time. The CDR3 region has the DNA TGTGCCAGTTTCCTGGGGGCGGGAGATACGCAGTATTTT. Its translation: CASFLGAGDTQYF. The V call is TRBV27, the J call TRBJ2-3; the D gene is possibly TRBD1 (6 bases). The CDR3 is 13 amino acids. V was trimmed by 9 bases and J by 5 bases, leaving 15 bases between them. Germline V CDR1 and CDR2: MNHEY, SMNVEV (reference sequence).

V and J are TRBV20-1 and TRBJ2-1, with D unresolved. The CDR3 has 11 amino acids. Germline lookup yields CDR1 DFQATT and CDR2 SNEGSKA (reference sequence). The V end lost 1 base, the J end lost 7 bases, and 5 bases lay between the germline ends. This CDR3 reads CSARVGNEQFF. The DNA for the CDR3 is TGCAGTGCTAGAGTAGGTAATGAGCAGTTCTTC.

V gene TRBV28 combines with J gene TRBJ2-5, with 12 nucleotides matching TRBD2. The CDR3 runs 15 residues. The germline gives CDR1 MDHEN, CDR2 SYDVKM. The trim removed 4 bases at V and 3 bases at J, leaving 3 bases unmatched. The chain's CDR3 is CASSSRTSGKETQYF. The CDR3 DNA reads TGTGCCAGCAGTTCTCGGACTAGCGGGAAAGAGACCCAGTACTTC.

The chain couples TRBV6-1 to TRBJ2-7; 8 nucleotides agree with TRBD1. The trim removed 2 bases at V and 3 bases at J, leaving 9 bases unmatched. This CDR3 spans 16 amino acids. Looked up from germline, CDR1 is MNHNS and CDR2 is SASEGT. This CDR3 is CASSEISSGQGYEQYV. The CDR3, as DNA: TGTGCCAGCAGTGAAATATCCAGCGGACAGGGCTACGAGCAGTACGTC.

The chain couples TRBV4-1 to TRBJ1-2, with D possibly matching TRBD1 (5 bases). The CDR3 has 13 amino acids. Trimming took 4 bases from V and 5 from J, leaving 11 bases between them. The germline V gene encodes CDR1 MGHRA and CDR2 YSYEKL. CDR3 DNA: TGCGCCAGCAGCCCCGGGGACCTTTATGGCTACACCTTC. Its protein product is CASSPGDLYGYTF.

In this sample, this clone turned up a few times. This chain connects TRBV7-9 to TRBJ2-2; 8 bases map to TRBD1. Germline V CDR1 and CDR2: SEHNR, FQNEAQ (reference sequence). The CDR3 is 14 amino acids. Germline trimming cut 5 bases from V and 8 bases from J; bases unmatched to any gene: 7. The CDR3 sequence is CASSLTDRAGELFF. CDR3 in DNA: TGTGCCAGCAGCCTCACGGACAGGGCTGGGGAGCTGTTTTTT.

V usage is TRBV5-1 and J usage is TRBJ2-3; D may be TRBD1 (6 bases). Germline lookup yields CDR1 SGHRS and CDR2 YFSETQ. The CDR3 runs 15 residues. With 3 bases removed from V and 6 bases from J, the gap between germline ends came to 17 bases. The CDR3 nucleotides read TGCGCCAGCAGCTCTTCCGGGACAAAATCTGATACGCAGTATTTT. Amino acids: CASSSSGTKSDTQYF.

The chain combines TRBV28 with TRBJ2-3, with TRBD2 matching over 16 bases. V lost 5 bases to trimming and J lost 0 bases; unmatched junction nucleotides: 5. From germline, CDR1 is MDHEN and CDR2 SYDVKM. This CDR3 is 18 amino acids long. The CDR3 DNA is TGTGCCAGCAGTACGGGACTAGCGGGGGGGTTCAGCACAGATACGCAGTATTTT. Its translation is CASSTGLAGGFSTDTQYF.

The chain combines TRBV2 with TRBJ1-6; no clear D gene. The ends were cut back, 1 base at V and 0 bases at J, with 7 bases in the middle. CDR1 is SNHLY and CDR2 is FYNNEI in the germline V gene. The length of the CDR3 is 16 residues. The CDR3 DNA sequence: TGTGCCAGCAGTGAAGGGTTAAGCTCCTATAATTCACCCCTCCACTTT. Translating it yields CASSEGLSSYNSPLHF.

This clone was detected a few times. The chain recombines TRBV7-8 with TRBJ1-1; D is undetermined. Germline V gene sequence: CDR1 SGHVS, CDR2 FQNEAQ. This CDR3 is built from 16 residues. V was trimmed by 5 bases and J by 0 bases, leaving 16 bases between them. CDR3 in amino acids: CASSLMTPNMNTEAFF. The CDR3 DNA reads TGTGCCAGCAGCCTAATGACCCCTAATATGAACACTGAAGCTTTCTTT.

J is TRBJ1-2 and V is TRBV5-5, with TRBD1 identical over 11 bases. The CDR3 is 18 residues long. V dropped 3 bases and J dropped 0; count of bases not matched to a gene: 10. Germline CDR1 is SGHKS and CDR2 is YYEKEE (reference sequence). CDR3 coding DNA: TGTGCCAGCAGCTCCGGACAGGGGGCATATGACACTAACTATGGCTACACCTTC. Residues: CASSSGQGAYDTNYGYTF.

The chain is built from TRBV18 and TRBJ2-7; TRBD1 agrees at 9 bases. The CDR3 length is 14 residues. CDR1 and CDR2 (germline): KGHSH, LQKENI. Losses at the gene ends were 5 bases for V and 3 bases for J; bases not matched to a gene: 5. The CDR3 coding sequence is TGTGCCAGCTCAGTACGACAGGGGGACTACGAGCAGTACGTC. Its translation is CASSVRQGDYEQYV.